This T cell receptor beta chain came from a study of blood T cell repertoires in COVID-19. The germline V gene encodes CDR1 SEHNR and CDR2 FQNEAQ (reference sequence). The CDR3 has 12 residues. Comments on this clone: An end of the junction differs from the germline gene, which may be a read error.

Profiling relied on immunoSEQ multiplex PCR, and the TCRdb table lists in-frame clones only, not all of them. There are about 210,000 clones in the sample; around 80% occur only once, and 9.5% to 15% lies in the top ten. Source material: peripheral blood. This sequence joins TRBV7-9 and TRBJ2-7; D perhaps matches TRBD2 (5 bases). The sequence came from a woman in her thirties or forties with acute or convalescent COVID-19. The chain's CDR3 is CASSLAQYEQYF. The CDR3 nucleotides read TGTGCCAGCAGCCTAGCCCAATACGAGCAGTACTTC.